This T cell receptor beta chain comes out of a study of cytomegalovirus exposure and HLA in healthy donors. With 60 Vbeta and 13 Jbeta primers, the PCR was carried out. Some clones are missing from TCRdb's copy, which holds only in-frame ones; the method was immunoSEQ multiplex PCR. The sample consists of around 76,000 clones, about two thirds of them appearing once. On this clone itself: What it binds is unknown.

The study's findings and limits: Cytomegalovirus-associated status was assigned to 150 to 200 TCR beta chains.

The CDR3 spans 13 residues. Trimming shortened V by 3 bases and J by 2 bases, and 7 bases separated the two germline ends. Per germline, CDR1 MGHRA and CDR2 YSYEKL. The specimen sequenced was PBMCs. The TCR originated in a woman aged 45-65 years in good health and CMV-seropositive. The chain carries TRBV4-1 and TRBJ1-1, with a weak D call TRBD1 (5 bases). The CDR3 coding sequence is TGCGCCAGCAGCCATACAGGAAACACTGAAGCTTTCTTT. Translation: CASSHTGNTEAFF.